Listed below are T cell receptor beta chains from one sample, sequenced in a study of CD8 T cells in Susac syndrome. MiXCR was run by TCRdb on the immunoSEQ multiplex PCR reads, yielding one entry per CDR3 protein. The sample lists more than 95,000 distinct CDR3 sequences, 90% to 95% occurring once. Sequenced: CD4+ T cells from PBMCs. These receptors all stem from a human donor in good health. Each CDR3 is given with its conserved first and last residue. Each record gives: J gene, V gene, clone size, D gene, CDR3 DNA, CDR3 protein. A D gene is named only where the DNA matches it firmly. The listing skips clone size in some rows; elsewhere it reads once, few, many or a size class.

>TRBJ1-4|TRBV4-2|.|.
TGTGCCAGCAGCCACGACGGACCGCGGAATAATGAAAAACTGTTTTTT
CASSHDGPRNNEKLFF
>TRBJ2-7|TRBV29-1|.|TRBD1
TGCAGCGGACAGGGGGTGGAACCCATCGAGCAGTACTTC
CSGQGVEPIEQYF
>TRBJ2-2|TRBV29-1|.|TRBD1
TGCAGCGTCGCGACCGGGACAGGGGTAACCGGGGAGCTGTTTTTT
CSVATGTGVTGELFF
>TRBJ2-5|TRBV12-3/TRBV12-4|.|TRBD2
TGTGCCAGCAGTTTGAACGGGAGGAGGGAGACCCAGTACTTC
CASSLNGRRETQYF
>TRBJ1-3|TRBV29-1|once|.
TGCAGCGGGGACTTCGGAAACACCATATATTTT
CSGDFGNTIYF
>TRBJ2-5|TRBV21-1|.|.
TGTGCCAGCAGCAAAGATGTTAGCTTCCGGGACAGCAGCCAAGAGACCCAGTACTTC
CASSKDVSFRDSSQETQYF
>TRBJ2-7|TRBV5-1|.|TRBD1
TGCGCCAGCAGCCTCGGGACAGGTCTCTACTACGAGCAGTACTTC
CASSLGTGLYYEQYF
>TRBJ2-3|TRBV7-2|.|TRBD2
TGTGCCAGCAGCTTATTGTTCCGGGGGGGCACAGATACGCAGTATTTT
CASSLLFRGGTDTQYF
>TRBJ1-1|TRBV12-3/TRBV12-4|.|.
TGTGCCAGCAGACAAGGTTTCACTGAAGCTTTCTTT
CASRQGFTEAFF
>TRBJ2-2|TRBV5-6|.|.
TGTGCCAGCATCCCCTACGGGAGAAACACCGGGGAGCTGTTTTTT
CASIPYGRNTGELFF
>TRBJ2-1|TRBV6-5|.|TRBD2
TGTGCCAGCAGTTACTCAGAGTTAGCGGGAGGGAATGAGCAGTTCTTC
CASSYSELAGGNEQFF
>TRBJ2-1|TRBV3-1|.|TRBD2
TGTGCCAGCAGCCAGTCGACGCGGCGGGGGACCTACAATGAGCAGTTCTTC
CASSQSTRRGTYNEQFF
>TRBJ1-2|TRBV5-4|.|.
TGTGCCAGCAGCCCCGCTTTGGGGAGCGGCTATGGCTACACCTTC
CASSPALGSGYGYTF
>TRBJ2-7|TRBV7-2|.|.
TGTGCCAGCAGCTTAGTTACGTCCGAGCAGTACTTC
CASSLVTSEQYF
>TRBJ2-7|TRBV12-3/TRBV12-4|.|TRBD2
TGTGCCAGCAGTCCTAGCGGGAGAACTCACTTTAGCTCCTACGAGCAGTACTTC
CASSPSGRTHFSSYEQYF
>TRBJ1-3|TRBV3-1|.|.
TGTGCCAGCAGCCTCGGGACCGTCGGAAACACCATATATTTT
CASSLGTVGNTIYF
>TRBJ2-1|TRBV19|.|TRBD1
TGTGCCAGTGGGGGACAGGGCCGCGACAATGAGCAGTTCTTC
CASGGQGRDNEQFF
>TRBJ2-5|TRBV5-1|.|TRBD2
TGCGCCAGCAGCTTGACCCCCACCCAGCGGGGATGGGAGACCCAGTACTTC
CASSLTPTQRGWETQYF
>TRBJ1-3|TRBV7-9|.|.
TGTGCCAGCAGCTTGGGGGGCAGCCTCTCTGGAAACACCATATATTTT
CASSLGGSLSGNTIYF
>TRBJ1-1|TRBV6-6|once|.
TGTGCCAGCAGTAAAAGCCAAAACACTGAAGCTTTCTTT
CASSKSQNTEAFF
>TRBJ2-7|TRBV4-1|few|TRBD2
TGCGCCAGCAGCCAGTTGAGCGGGATGGCGTCCTACGAGCAGTACTTC
CASSQLSGMASYEQYF
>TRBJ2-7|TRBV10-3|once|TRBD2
TGTGCCATCAGTGAGTCCGGACTAGCGGCAAACCTTGTCGAGCAGTACTTC
CAISESGLAANLVEQYF
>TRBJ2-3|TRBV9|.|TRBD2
TGTGCCAGCAGCGTCATGGGAGGACTAGCGGGAGCAGATACGCAGTATTTT
CASSVMGGLAGADTQYF
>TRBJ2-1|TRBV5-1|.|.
TGCGCCAGCAGCTTGGCTCCGGGATCGAACTACAATGAGCAGTTCTTC
CASSLAPGSNYNEQFF
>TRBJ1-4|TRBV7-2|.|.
TGTGCCAGCAGCCCCCTAGGGCATCCGAATGAAAAACTGTTTTTT
CASSPLGHPNEKLFF
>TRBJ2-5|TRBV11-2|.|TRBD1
TGTGCCAGCAGCCCGGGACAGGACAGGGGTGGAGAGACCCAGTACTTC
CASSPGQDRGGETQYF
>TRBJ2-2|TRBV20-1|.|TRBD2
TGCAGTGCTAGAGTCGCGGGAGTAGCCGGGGAGCTGTTTTTT
CSARVAGVAGELFF
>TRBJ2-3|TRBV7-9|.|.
TGTGCCAGCAGCACCCCGAAGGGTAGCGGTTCAATCACAGATACGCAGTATTTT
CASSTPKGSGSITDTQYF
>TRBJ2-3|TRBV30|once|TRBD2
TGTGCCCATGGAAGACTAGCGGGCACAGATACGCAGTATTTT
CAHGRLAGTDTQYF
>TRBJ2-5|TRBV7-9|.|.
TGTGCCAGCAGCTTAGGGACTGCCCAAGAGACCCAGTACTTC
CASSLGTAQETQYF
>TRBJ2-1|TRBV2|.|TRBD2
TGTGCCAGCAGTGTCCTAGCGGGGGACTACAATGAGCAGTTCTTC
CASSVLAGDYNEQFF
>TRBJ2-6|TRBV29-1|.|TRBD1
TGCAGCGTCCTTGGCTCGGACAGGGTAATCTCTGGGGCCAACGTCCTGACTTTC
CSVLGSDRVISGANVLTF
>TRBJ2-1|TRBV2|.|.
TGTGCCAGCAGTGAAGCGGGCTCTAGGGGGTACAATGAGCAGTTCTTC
CASSEAGSRGYNEQFF
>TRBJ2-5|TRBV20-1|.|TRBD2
TGCAGTGCTAGCCCCACTAGCGGTTACCAAGAGACCCAGTACTTC
CSASPTSGYQETQYF
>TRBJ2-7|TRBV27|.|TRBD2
TGTGCCAGCAGTTTATATAGCGGGAGGGCCGCGTCCTACGAGCAGTACTTC
CASSLYSGRAASYEQYF
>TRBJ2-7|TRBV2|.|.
TGTGCCAGCAGACCGGGACGAACCTACGAGCAGTACTTC
CASRPGRTYEQYF